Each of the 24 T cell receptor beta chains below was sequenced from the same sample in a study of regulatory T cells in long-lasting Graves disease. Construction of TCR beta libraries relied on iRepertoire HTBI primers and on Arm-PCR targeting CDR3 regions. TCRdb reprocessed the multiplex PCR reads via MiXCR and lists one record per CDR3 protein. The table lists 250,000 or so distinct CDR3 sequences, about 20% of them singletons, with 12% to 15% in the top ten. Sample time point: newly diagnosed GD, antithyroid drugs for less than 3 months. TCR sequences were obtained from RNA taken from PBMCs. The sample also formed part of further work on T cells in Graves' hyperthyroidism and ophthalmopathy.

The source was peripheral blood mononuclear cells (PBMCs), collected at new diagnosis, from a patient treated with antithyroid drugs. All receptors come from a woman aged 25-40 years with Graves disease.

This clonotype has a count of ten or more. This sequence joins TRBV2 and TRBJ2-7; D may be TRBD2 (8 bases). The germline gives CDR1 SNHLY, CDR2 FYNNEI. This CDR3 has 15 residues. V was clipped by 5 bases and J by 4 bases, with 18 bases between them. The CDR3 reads CASSPGQRGGYEQYF. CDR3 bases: TGTGCCAGCAGTCCGGGACAGCGCGGGGGGTACGAGCAGTACTTC.

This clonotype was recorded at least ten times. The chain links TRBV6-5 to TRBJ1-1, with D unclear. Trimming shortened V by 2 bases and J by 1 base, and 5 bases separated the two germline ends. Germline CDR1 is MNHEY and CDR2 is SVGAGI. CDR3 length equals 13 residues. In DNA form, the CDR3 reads TGTGCCAGCAGTTACCCAGGGAACACTGAAGCTTTCTTT. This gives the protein CASSYPGNTEAFF.

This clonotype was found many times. The CDR3 is CASSLSGDSNQPQHF. In DNA form, the CDR3 reads TGTGCCAGCAGCTTATCGGGGGATAGCAATCAGCCCCAGCATTTT. The chain employs TRBV7-6 and TRBJ1-5, with D possibly matching TRBD1 (5 bases). The length of the CDR3 is 15 residues. Germline values: CDR1 SGHVS, CDR2 FNYEAQ. Trimming stripped 2 bases from V and 0 bases from J, with 8 bases between.

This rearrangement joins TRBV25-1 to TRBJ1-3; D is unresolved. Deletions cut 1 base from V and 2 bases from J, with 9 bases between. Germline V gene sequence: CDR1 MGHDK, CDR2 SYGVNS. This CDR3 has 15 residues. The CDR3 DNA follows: TGTGCCAGCAGTGAATTTAGAACAGCTGGAAACACCATATATTTT. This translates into CASSEFRTAGNTIYF.

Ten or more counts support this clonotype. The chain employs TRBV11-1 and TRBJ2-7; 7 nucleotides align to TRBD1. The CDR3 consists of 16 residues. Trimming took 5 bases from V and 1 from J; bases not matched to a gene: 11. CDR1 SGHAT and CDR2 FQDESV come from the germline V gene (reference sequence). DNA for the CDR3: TGTGCCAGCAGCACACACACAGGGGCGCTTTCCTACGAGCAGTACTTC. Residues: CASSTHTGALSYEQYF.

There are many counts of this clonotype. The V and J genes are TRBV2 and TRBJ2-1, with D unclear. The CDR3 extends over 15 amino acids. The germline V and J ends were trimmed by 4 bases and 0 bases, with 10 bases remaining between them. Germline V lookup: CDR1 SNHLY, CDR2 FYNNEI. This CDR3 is CASSAGKSSYNEQFF. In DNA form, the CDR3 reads TGTGCCAGCAGTGCTGGAAAAAGCTCCTACAATGAGCAGTTCTTC.

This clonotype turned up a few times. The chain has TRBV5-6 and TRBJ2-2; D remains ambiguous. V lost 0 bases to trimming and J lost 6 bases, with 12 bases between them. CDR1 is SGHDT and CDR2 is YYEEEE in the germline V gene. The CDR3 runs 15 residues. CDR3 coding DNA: TGTGCCAGCAGCTTGGAGGGTTCAAGAGCCGGGGAGCTGTTTTTT. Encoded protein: CASSLEGSRAGELFF. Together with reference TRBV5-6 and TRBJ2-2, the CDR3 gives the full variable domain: DAGVTQSPTHLIKTRGQQVTLRCSPKSGHDTVSWYQQALGQGPQFIFQYYEEEERQRGNFPDRFSGHQFPNYSSELNVNALLLGDSALYLCASSLEGSRAGELFFGEGSRLTVL.

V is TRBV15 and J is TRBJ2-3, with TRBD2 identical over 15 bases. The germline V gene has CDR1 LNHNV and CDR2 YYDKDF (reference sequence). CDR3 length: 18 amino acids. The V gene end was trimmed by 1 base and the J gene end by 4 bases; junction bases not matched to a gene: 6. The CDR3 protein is CATSRGGTSGGRADTQYF. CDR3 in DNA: TGTGCCACCAGCAGAGGAGGGACTAGCGGGGGGAGGGCAGATACGCAGTATTTT. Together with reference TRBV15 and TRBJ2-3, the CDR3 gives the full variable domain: DAMVIQNPRYQVTQFGKPVTLSCSQTLNHNVMYWYQQKSSQAPKLLFHYYDKDFNNEADTPDNFQSRRPNTSFCFLDIRSPGLGDTAMYLCATSRGGTSGGRADTQYFGPGTRLTVL.

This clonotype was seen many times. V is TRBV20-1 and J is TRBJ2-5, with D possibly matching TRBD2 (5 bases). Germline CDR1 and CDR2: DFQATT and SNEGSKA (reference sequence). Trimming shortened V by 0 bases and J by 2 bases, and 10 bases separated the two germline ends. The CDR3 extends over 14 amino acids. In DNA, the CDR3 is TGCAGTGCTAGAGATCAACTAGGGCAAGAGACCCAGTACTTC. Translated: CSARDQLGQETQYF.

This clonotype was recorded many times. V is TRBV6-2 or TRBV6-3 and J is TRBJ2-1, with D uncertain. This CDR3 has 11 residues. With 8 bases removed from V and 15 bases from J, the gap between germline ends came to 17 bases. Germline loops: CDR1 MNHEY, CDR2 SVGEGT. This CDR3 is CASSISLGLFF. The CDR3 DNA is TGTGCCAGCTCCATCTCATTAGGGCTGTTCTTC.

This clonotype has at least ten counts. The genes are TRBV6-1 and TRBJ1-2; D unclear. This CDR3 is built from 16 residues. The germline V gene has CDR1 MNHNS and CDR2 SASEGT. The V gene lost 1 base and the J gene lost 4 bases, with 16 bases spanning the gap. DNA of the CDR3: TGTGCCAGCAGTGAAGTCTTGGGGTCCTTCAGCTATGGCTACACCTTC. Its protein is CASSEVLGSFSYGYTF.

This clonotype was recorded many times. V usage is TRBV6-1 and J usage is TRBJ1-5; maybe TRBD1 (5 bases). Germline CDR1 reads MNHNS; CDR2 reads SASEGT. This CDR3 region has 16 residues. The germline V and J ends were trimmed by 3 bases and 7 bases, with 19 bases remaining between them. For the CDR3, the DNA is TGTGCCAGCAGTGACCCCTCTAGGGGCGCAGGCCAGCCCCAGCATTTT. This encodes CASSDPSRGAGQPQHF.

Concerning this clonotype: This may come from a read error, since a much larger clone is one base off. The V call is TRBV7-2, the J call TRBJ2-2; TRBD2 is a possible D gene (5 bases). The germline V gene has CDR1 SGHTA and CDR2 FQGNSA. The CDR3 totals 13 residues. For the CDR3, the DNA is TGTGCCAGCAGCTTAGCGTCAGCCGGGGAGCTGTCTTTT. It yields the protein CASSLASAGELSF.

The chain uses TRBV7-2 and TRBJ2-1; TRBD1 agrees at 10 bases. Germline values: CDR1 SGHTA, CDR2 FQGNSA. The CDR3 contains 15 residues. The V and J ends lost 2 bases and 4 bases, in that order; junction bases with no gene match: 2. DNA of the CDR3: TGTGCCAGCAGCTTATTGGGACAGGGGTACAATGAGCAGTTCTTC. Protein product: CASSLLGQGYNEQFF.

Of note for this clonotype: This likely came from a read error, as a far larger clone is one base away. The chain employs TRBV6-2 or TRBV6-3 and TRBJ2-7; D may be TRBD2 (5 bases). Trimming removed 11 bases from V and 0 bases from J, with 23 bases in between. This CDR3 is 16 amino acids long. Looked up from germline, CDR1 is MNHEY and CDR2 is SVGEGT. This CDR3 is CAGSPLGRVSSYEQYF. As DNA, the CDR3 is TGTGCCGGCTCACCGTTAGGGCGGGTTAGCTCCTACGAGCAGTACTTC.

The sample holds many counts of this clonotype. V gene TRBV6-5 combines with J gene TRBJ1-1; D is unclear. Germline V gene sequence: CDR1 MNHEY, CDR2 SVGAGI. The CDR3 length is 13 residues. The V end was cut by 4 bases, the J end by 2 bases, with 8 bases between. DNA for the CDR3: TGTGCCAGCAGTTTCCACACCAACACTGAAGCTTTCTTT. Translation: CASSFHTNTEAFF.

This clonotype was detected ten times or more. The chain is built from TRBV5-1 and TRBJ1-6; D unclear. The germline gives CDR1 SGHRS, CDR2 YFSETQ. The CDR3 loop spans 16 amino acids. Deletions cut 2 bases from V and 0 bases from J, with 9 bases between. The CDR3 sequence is CASSLQESSYNSPLHF. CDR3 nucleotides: TGCGCCAGCAGCTTACAAGAGAGCTCCTATAATTCACCCCTCCACTTT.

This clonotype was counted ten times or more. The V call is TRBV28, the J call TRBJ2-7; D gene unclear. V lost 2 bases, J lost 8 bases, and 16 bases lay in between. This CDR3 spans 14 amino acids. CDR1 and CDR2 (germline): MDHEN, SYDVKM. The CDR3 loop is CASSLPPRQSQQYF. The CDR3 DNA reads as TGTGCCAGCAGTTTACCCCCCCGGCAGTCCCAGCAGTACTTC.

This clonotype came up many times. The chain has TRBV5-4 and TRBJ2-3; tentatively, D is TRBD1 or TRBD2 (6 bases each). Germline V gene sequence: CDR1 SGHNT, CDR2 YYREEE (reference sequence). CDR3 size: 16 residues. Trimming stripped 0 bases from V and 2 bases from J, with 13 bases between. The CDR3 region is CASSLEGGLSTDTQYF. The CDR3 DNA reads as TGTGCCAGCAGCTTGGAGGGGGGACTCTCCACAGATACGCAGTATTTT. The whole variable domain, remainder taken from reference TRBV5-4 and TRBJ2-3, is ETGVTQSPTHLIKTRGQQVTLRCSSQSGHNTVSWYQQALGQGPQFIFQYYREEENGRGNFPPRFSGLQFPNYSSELNVNALELDDSALYLCASSLEGGLSTDTQYFGPGTRLTVL.

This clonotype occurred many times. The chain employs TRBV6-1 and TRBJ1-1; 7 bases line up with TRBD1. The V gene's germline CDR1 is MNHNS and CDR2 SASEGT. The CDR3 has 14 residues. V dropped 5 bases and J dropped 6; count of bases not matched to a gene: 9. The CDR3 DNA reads TGTGCCAGCAGTACCGACAGGGTCAAGCCTGAAGCTTTCTTT. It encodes CASSTDRVKPEAFF.

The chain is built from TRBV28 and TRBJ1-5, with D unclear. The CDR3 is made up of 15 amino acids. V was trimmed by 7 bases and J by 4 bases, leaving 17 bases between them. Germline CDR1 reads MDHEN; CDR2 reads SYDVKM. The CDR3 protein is CASTTGLSRNQPQHF. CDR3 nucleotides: TGTGCCAGCACTACCGGCCTTTCAAGAAATCAGCCCCAGCATTTT.

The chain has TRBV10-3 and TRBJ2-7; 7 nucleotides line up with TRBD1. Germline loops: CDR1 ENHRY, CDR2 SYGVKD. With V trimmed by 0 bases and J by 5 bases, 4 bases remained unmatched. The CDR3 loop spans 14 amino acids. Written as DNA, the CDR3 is TGTGCCATCAGTGAGTCAAGGGGGCGTAACGAGCAGTACTTC. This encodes CAISESRGRNEQYF.

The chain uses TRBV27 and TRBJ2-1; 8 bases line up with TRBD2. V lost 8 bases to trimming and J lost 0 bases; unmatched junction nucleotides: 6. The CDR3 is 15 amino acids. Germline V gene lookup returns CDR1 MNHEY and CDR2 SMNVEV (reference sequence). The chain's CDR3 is CASRRGGPSYNEQFF. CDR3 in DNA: TGTGCCAGCCGACGGGGGGGACCCTCCTACAATGAGCAGTTCTTC.

The CDR3 DNA reads as TGTGCCAGCACCAAATCCGCCCGGGGCTACAGGGGGCAGTTTAGCTATGGCTACACCTTC. Translated, it gives CASTKSARGYRGQFSYGYTF. The chain combines TRBV7-9 with TRBJ1-2, with 9 bases aligning to TRBD1. V lost 7 bases, J lost 4 bases, and 25 bases stayed unmatched. The CDR3 contains 20 residues. CDR1 SEHNR and CDR2 FQNEAQ come from the germline V gene (reference sequence).